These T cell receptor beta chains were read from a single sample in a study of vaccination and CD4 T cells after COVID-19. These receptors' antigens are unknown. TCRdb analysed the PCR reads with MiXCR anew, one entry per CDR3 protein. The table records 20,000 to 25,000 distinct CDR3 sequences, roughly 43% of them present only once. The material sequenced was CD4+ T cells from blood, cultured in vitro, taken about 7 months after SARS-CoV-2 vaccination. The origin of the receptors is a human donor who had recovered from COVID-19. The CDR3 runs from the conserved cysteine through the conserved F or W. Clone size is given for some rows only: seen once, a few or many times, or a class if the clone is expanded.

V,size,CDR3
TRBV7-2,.,CASSPSDRGVDTQYF
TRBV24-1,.,CATRPNTQETQYF
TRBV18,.,CASSDNEKLFF
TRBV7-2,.,CASSLSRGQETQYF
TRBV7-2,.,CASSTSPRAEAFF
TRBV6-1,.,CASSGPGLAGNTGELFF
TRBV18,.,CASTEYQETQYF
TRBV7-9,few,CASSILGRTSGPGELFF
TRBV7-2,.,CASSQPDGNTGELFF
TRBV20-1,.,CSAVTSGSLSEQYF
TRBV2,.,CASSDLASNYEQYF
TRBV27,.,CASSLRHTDTQYF
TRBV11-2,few,CASSLELNTEAFF
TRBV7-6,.,CASSRNVLGSAYEQYF
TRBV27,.,CASSLVDSYEQYF
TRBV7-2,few,CASSFDRGNEQFF
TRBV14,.,CASGQDPNYGYTF
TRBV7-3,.,CASQRTRNTGELFF
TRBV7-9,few,CASSPRRGAGADTQYF